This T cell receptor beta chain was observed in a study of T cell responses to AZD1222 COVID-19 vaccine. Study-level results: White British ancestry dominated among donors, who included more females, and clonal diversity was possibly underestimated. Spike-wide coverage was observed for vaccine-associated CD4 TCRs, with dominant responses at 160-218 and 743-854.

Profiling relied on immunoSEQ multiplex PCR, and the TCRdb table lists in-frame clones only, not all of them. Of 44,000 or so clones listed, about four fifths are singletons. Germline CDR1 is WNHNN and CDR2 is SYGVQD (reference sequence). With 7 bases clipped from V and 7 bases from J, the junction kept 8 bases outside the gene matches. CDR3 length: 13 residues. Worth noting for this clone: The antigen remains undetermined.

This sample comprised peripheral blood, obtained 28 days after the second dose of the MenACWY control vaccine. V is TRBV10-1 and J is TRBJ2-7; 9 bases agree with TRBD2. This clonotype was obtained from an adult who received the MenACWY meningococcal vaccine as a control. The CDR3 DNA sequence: TGCGCCAGCAAAGCGGGAGGCCAAAGGGAGCAGTACTTC. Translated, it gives CASKAGGQREQYF.